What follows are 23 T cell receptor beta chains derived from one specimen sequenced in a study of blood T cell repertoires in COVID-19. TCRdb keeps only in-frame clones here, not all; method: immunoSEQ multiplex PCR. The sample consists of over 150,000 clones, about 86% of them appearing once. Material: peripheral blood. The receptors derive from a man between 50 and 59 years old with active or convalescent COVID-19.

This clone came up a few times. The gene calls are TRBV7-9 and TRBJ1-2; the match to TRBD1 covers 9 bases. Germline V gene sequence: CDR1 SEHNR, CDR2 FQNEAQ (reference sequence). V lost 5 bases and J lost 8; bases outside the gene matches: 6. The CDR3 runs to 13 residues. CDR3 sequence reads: CASSPWTGDGYTF. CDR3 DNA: TGTGCCAGCAGCCCGTGGACAGGGGACGGCTACACCTTC.

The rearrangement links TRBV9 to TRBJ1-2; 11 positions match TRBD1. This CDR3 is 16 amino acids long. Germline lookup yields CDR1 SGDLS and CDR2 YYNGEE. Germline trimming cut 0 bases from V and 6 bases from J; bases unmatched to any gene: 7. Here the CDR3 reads CASSVDQDRGRDGYTF. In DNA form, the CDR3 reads TGTGCCAGCAGCGTAGATCAGGACAGGGGGCGAGATGGCTACACCTTC.

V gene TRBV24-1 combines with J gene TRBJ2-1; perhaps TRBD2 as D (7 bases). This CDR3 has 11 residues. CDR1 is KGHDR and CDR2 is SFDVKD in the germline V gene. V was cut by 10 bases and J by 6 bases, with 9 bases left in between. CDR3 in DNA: TGTGCCACTCGGGGGGCCAATGAGCAGTTCTTC. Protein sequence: CATRGANEQFF.

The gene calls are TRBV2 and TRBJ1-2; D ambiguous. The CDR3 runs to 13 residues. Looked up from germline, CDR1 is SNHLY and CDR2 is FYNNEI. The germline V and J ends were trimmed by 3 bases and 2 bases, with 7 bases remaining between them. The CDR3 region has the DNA TGTGCCAGCAGTGAGGAGGGAAACTATGGCTACACCTTC. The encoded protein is CASSEEGNYGYTF. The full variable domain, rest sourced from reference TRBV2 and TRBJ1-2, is EPEVTQTPSHQVTQMGQEVILRCVPISNHLYFYWYRQILGQKVEFLVSFYNNEISEKSEIFDDQFSVERPDGSNFTLKIRSTKLEDSAMYFCASSEEGNYGYTFGSGTRLTVV.

DNA for the CDR3: TGTGCCAGCAGCTTGGTGAAGGCAGGGTCCCCTGAAGCTTTCTTT. It translates to CASSLVKAGSPEAFF. The V call is TRBV5-6, the J call TRBJ1-1; maybe TRBD1 (5 bases). The germline V and J ends were trimmed by 0 bases and 6 bases, with 15 bases remaining between them. CDR3 length equals 15 residues. The germline V gene encodes CDR1 SGHDT and CDR2 YYEEEE. The full variable domain, in which reference TRBV5-6 and TRBJ1-1 provide the parts outside the CDR3, is DAGVTQSPTHLIKTRGQQVTLRCSPKSGHDTVSWYQQALGQGPQFIFQYYEEEERQRGNFPDRFSGHQFPNYSSELNVNALLLGDSALYLCASSLVKAGSPEAFFGQGTRLTVV.

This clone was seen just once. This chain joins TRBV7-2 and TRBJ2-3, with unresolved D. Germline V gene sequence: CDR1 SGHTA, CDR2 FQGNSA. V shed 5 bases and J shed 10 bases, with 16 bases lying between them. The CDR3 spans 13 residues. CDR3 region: CASSPRSLPPQYF. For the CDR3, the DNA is TGTGCCAGCAGCCCCAGATCGTTACCTCCGCAGTATTTT.

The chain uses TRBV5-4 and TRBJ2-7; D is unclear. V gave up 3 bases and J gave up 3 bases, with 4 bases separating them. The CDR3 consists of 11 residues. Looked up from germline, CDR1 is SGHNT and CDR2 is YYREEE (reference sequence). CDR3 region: CASSSSYEQYF. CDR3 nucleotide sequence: TGTGCCAGCAGCTCCAGCTACGAGCAGTACTTC.

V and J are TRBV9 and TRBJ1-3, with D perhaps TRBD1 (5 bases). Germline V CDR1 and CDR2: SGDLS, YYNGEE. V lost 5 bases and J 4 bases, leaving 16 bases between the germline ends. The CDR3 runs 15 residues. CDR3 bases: TGTGCCAGCAGGGGCCAACAGGAAATCGGAAACACCATATATTTT. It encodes CASRGQQEIGNTIYF.

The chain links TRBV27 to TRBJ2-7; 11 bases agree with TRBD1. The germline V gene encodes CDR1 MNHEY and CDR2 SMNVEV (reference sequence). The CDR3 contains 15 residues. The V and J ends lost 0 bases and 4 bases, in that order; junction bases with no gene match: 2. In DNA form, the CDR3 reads TGTGCCAGCAGTTTATCGGGACAGGGGGTGTACGAGCAGTACTTC. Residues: CASSLSGQGVYEQYF.

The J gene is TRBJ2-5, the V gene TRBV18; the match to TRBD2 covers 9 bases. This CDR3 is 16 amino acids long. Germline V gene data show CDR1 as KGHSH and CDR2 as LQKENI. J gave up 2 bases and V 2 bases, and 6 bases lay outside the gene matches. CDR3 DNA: TGTGCCAGCTCACCAGGGGGAACTAGCGGGCAAGAGACCCAGTACTTC. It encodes CASSPGGTSGQETQYF.

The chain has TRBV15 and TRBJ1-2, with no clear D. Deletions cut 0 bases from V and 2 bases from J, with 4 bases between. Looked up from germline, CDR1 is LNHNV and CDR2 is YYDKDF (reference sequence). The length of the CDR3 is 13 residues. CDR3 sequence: CATSRDLNYGYTF. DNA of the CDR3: TGTGCCACCAGCAGAGATTTAAACTATGGCTACACCTTC.

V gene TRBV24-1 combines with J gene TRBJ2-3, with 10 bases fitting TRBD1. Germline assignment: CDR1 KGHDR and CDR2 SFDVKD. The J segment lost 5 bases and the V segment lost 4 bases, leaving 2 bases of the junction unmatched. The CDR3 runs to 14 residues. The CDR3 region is CATSDWTGGDTQYF. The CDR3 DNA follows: TGTGCCACCAGTGACTGGACAGGGGGAGATACGCAGTATTTT.

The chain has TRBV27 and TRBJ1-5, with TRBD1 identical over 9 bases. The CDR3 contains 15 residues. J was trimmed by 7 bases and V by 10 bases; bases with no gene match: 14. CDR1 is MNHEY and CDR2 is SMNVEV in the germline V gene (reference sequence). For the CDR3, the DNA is TGTGCCACCAGCCAGACAGGGGGGACCATCCAGCCCCAGCATTTT. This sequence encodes CATSQTGGTIQPQHF.

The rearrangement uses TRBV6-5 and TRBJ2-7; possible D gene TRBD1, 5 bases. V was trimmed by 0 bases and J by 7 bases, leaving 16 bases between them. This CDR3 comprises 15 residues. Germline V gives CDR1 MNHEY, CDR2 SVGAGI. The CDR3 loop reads CASSYSAGRSWEQYF. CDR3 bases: TGTGCCAGCAGTTACTCGGCAGGGCGATCATGGGAGCAGTACTTC.

As DNA, the CDR3 is TGTGCCAGCAGTTACACGCCAGGGGGCGGGCCAGATACGCAGTATTTT. The encoded protein is CASSYTPGGGPDTQYF. The chain combines TRBV6-5 with TRBJ2-3, with 8 bases aligning to TRBD1. The germline CDR1 and CDR2 sequences are MNHEY and SVGAGI. This CDR3 comprises 16 residues. V lost 2 bases and J lost 4; bases outside the gene matches: 8.

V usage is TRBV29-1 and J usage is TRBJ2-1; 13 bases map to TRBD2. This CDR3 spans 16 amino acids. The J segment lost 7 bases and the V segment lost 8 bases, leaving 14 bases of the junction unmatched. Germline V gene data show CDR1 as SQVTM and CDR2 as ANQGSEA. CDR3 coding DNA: TGCAGCATAACCGGACTAGCGGGAGTTGGGTTGAATGAGCAGTTCTTC. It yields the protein CSITGLAGVGLNEQFF.

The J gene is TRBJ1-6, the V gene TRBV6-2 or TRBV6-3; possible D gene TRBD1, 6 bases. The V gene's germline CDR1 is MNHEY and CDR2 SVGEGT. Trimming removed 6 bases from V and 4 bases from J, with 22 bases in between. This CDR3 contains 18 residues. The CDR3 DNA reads TGTGCCAGCAGCCGAGCAACTGGACAGACCGGTTATAATTCACCCCTCCACTTT. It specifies CASSRATGQTGYNSPLHF.

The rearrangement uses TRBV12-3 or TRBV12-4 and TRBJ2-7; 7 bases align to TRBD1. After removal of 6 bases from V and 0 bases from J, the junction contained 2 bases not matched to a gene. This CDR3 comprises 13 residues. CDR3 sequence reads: CASRRDSSYEQYF. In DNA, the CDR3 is TGTGCCAGCAGGAGGGACAGCTCCTACGAGCAGTACTTC.

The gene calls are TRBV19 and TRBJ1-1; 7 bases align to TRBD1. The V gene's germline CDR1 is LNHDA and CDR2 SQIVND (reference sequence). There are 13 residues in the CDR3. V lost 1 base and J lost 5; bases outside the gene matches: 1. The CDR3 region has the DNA TGTGCCAGTAGTATAGGACAGGGTACTGAAGCTTTCTTT. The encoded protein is CASSIGQGTEAFF.

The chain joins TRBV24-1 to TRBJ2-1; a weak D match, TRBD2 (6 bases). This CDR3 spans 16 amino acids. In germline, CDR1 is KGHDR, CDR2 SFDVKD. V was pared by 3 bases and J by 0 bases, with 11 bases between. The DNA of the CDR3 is TGTGCCACCAGTGATCATACTAGCCGCTCCTACAATGAGCAGTTCTTC. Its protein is CATSDHTSRSYNEQFF.

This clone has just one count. CDR3 residues: CASSLHSGTPGNTIYF. The CDR3, as DNA: TGTGCCAGTAGTTTGCACTCCGGGACACCTGGAAACACCATATATTTT. The chain is built from TRBV19 and TRBJ1-3; tentative D call: TRBD1 (6 bases). Germline V gene data show CDR1 as LNHDA and CDR2 as SQIVND (reference sequence). This CDR3 is 16 amino acids long. The V end lost 5 bases, the J end lost 2 bases, and 16 bases lay between the germline ends. The variable domain in full, with the rest retrieved from reference TRBV19 and TRBJ1-3, is DGGITQSPKYLFRKEGQNVTLSCEQNLNHDAMYWYRQDPGQGLRLIYYSQIVNDFQKGDIAEGYSVSREKKESFPLTVTSAQKNPTAFYLCASSLHSGTPGNTIYFGEGSWLTVV.

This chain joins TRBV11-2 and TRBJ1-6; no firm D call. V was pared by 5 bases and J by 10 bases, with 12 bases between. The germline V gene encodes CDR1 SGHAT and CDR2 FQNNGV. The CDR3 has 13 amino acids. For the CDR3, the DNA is TGTGCCAGCAGCGTTGGCGGGGAATCACCCCTCCACTTT. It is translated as CASSVGGESPLHF.

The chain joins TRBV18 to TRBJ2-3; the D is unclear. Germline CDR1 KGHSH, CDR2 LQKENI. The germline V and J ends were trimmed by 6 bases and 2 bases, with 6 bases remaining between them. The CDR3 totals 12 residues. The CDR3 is CASSTFTDTQYF. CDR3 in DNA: TGTGCCAGCTCCACATTCACAGATACGCAGTATTTT.